This entry lists 16 T cell receptor beta chains sequenced from one sample in a study of PD-1 blockade in classical Hodgkin lymphoma. Relapse was seen in all patients after autologous stem cell transplantation, and brentuximab vedotin exposure was variable. This table comes from immunoSEQ multiplex PCR, and its TCRdb copy is limited to in-frame clones, with some not included. The top ten hold around 20% of the sample, which has 20,000 to 25,000 clones, 81% seen once. This sample comprised peripheral blood mononuclear cells (PBMCs), obtained before the second cycle of nivolumab. These receptors all come from a human donor with classical Hodgkin lymphoma.

This clone was seen a few times. The chain has TRBV7-6 and TRBJ2-7; TRBD2 matches 8 bases. V dropped 5 bases and J dropped 6; count of bases not matched to a gene: 9. CDR3 length equals 14 residues. CDR1 SGHVS and CDR2 FNYEAQ come from the germline V gene. CDR3 sequence (DNA): TGTGCCAGCAGCCAGAGCGGGGGCCTGAGCGAGCAGTACTTC. Amino acid sequence: CASSQSGGLSEQYF. The complete variable domain, with remaining parts taken from reference TRBV7-6 and TRBJ2-7, reads GAGVSQSPRYKVTKRGQDVALRCDPISGHVSLYWYRQALGQGPEFLTYFNYEAQQDKSGLPNDRFSAERPEGSISTLTIQRTEQRDSAMYRCASSQSGGLSEQYFGPGTRLTVT.

V and J are TRBV6-1 and TRBJ2-3; D possibly corresponds to TRBD2 (5 bases). V lost 4 bases to trimming and J lost 7 bases, with 12 bases between them. The germline V gene has CDR1 MNHNS and CDR2 SASEGT. The CDR3 loop spans 13 amino acids. Written as DNA, the CDR3 is TGTGCCAGCAGTGGGCCTAGCTTATATACGCAGTATTTT. Its protein is CASSGPSLYTQYF.

The chain uses TRBV5-6 and TRBJ2-1; no firm D call. Germline V gene data show CDR1 as SGHDT and CDR2 as YYEEEE. CDR3 length: 15 residues. Trimming took off 2 bases at V and 0 bases at J, with 9 bases between the two ends. CDR3 region: CASSLLVVSYNEQFF. CDR3 coding DNA: TGTGCCAGCAGCTTATTAGTTGTCTCCTACAATGAGCAGTTCTTC.

This chain uses TRBV7-2 with TRBJ2-3; 12 bases map to TRBD2. This CDR3 contains 18 residues. Germline CDR1 is SGHTA and CDR2 is FQGNSA. Trimming removed 1 base from V and 1 base from J; junction bases left unmatched: 6. CDR3 residues: CASSLDLAGGPGTDTQYF. CDR3 bases: TGTGCCAGCAGCTTAGATCTAGCGGGAGGGCCGGGCACAGATACGCAGTATTTT.

The J gene is TRBJ2-1, the V gene TRBV28; TRBD2 agrees at 14 bases. With V trimmed by 5 bases and J by 7 bases, 7 bases remained unmatched. The CDR3 runs to 16 residues. In germline, CDR1 is MDHEN, CDR2 SYDVKM. CDR3 DNA: TGTGCCAGCAGTCCCAGGACTAGCGGGAGGTTAAATGAGCAGTTCTTC. Encoded protein: CASSPRTSGRLNEQFF. The full variable domain, in which reference TRBV28 and TRBJ2-1 provide the parts outside the CDR3, is DVKVTQSSRYLVKRTGEKVFLECVQDMDHENMFWYRQDPGLGLRLIYFSYDVKMKEKGDIPEGYSVSREKKERFSLILESASTNQTSMYLCASSPRTSGRLNEQFFGPGTRLTVL.

The chain joins TRBV10-1 to TRBJ2-3; TRBD2 matches at 7 bases. Germline CDR1 WNHNN, CDR2 SYGVQD (reference sequence). Germline trimming cut 5 bases from V and 1 base from J; bases unmatched to any gene: 9. The CDR3 is 16 amino acids. In nucleotides, the CDR3 is TGCGCCAGCAGTCCGACTAGCCGCTGGGGCACAGATACGCAGTATTTT. The encoded protein is CASSPTSRWGTDTQYF.

Concerning this clone: No conserved phenylalanine or tryptophan ends this CDR3, so it is likely a read error. It is unclear where the CDR3 begins or ends on the DNA, so no DNA is shown, and the CDR3 is as TCRdb lists it. The CDR3 region is CATSVPARQGRTVL. J is TRBJ1-1 and V is TRBV15; the table's D call, TRBD1, was not checked against the DNA. The CDR3 is 14 residues long, counting both termini. Germline V gene sequence: CDR1 LNHNV, CDR2 YYDKDF (reference sequence).

This clone was observed once. V and J are TRBV28 and TRBJ1-5; the match to TRBD1 covers 7 bases. CDR3 length: 15 residues. Germline CDR1 MDHEN, CDR2 SYDVKM. J gave up 3 bases and V 5 bases, and 7 bases lay outside the gene matches. The CDR3, as DNA: TGTGCCAGCAGTCCTATGAGGGGGCTCAATCAGCCCCAGCATTTT. It yields the protein CASSPMRGLNQPQHF.

The chain recombines TRBV5-6 with TRBJ1-4, with a tentative D call TRBD1 (5 bases). Germline CDR1 is SGHDT and CDR2 is YYEEEE. The CDR3 is 15 amino acids. The ends were cut back, 4 bases at V and 7 bases at J, with 17 bases in the middle. The CDR3 here is CASSAPRVRSEKLFF. As DNA, the CDR3 is TGTGCCAGCAGCGCGCCCAGGGTAAGGAGTGAAAAACTGTTTTTT. The full variable domain, with the rest looked up from reference TRBV5-6 and TRBJ1-4, is DAGVTQSPTHLIKTRGQQVTLRCSPKSGHDTVSWYQQALGQGPQFIFQYYEEEERQRGNFPDRFSGHQFPNYSSELNVNALLLGDSALYLCASSAPRVRSEKLFFGSGTQLSVL.

This clone was seen once. V gene TRBV5-1 combines with J gene TRBJ2-3; TRBD2 aligns across 9 bases. The CDR3 totals 14 residues. J gave up 8 bases and V 7 bases, and 11 bases lay outside the gene matches. The germline V gene has CDR1 SGHRS and CDR2 YFSETQ. The CDR3 here is CASRASGDAGTQYF. The CDR3 DNA follows: TGCGCCAGCCGCGCTAGCGGGGATGCCGGTACGCAGTATTTT.

This clone came up once. This chain links TRBV2 with TRBJ1-5; D is uncertain. V was clipped by 5 bases and J by 7 bases, with 12 bases between them. Per germline, CDR1 SNHLY and CDR2 FYNNEI. The CDR3 has 13 amino acids. CDR3 nucleotide sequence: TGTGCCAGCAGTCGGCTCTCAGGCCAGCCCCAGCATTTT. It encodes CASSRLSGQPQHF.

The chain has TRBV27 and TRBJ1-5; no clear D gene. The germline gives CDR1 MNHEY, CDR2 SMNVEV (reference sequence). Trimming pared 4 bases from V and 7 bases from J, leaving 20 bases between. The CDR3 contains 16 residues. The CDR3 here is CASSSSSGGSRQPQHF. The CDR3 nucleotides are TGTGCCAGCAGTTCCTCCAGCGGAGGATCACGGCAGCCCCAGCATTTT.

Written as DNA, the CDR3 is TGTGCCAGTACCACTACGGGGACAGGACGAGAGACCCAGTACTTC. Its protein product is CASTTTGTGRETQYF. The rearrangement links TRBV19 to TRBJ2-5; 8 bases are a match to TRBD1. From germline, CDR1 is LNHDA and CDR2 SQIVND (reference sequence). Losses at the gene ends were 7 bases for V and 4 bases for J; bases not matched to a gene: 11. The CDR3 is 15 residues long.

The gene calls are TRBV5-4 and TRBJ2-1; TRBD2 might be the D (6 bases). CDR3 length: 16 amino acids. Trimming removed 0 bases at V and 7 bases at J, with 17 bases between. Germline V gene sequence: CDR1 SGHNT, CDR2 YYREEE (reference sequence). For the CDR3, the DNA is TGTGCCAGCAGCTTGGCACCCCGGGGGATACGAAATGAGCAGTTCTTC. Its protein product is CASSLAPRGIRNEQFF.

The chain links TRBV27 to TRBJ1-1; 9 bases are a match to TRBD1. J was trimmed by 5 bases and V by 7 bases; bases with no gene match: 8. CDR3 size: 14 residues. Germline V lookup: CDR1 MNHEY, CDR2 SMNVEV (reference sequence). Here the CDR3 reads CASKHRGPGTEAFF. CDR3 nucleotide sequence: TGTGCCAGCAAACACAGGGGGCCGGGTACTGAAGCTTTCTTT.

The V gene is TRBV5-6, the J gene TRBJ1-1; the D gene is possibly TRBD1 (6 bases). Trimming left V 3 bases short and J 1 base short, with 25 bases between. Germline lookup yields CDR1 SGHDT and CDR2 YYEEEE. CDR3 size: 19 residues. The CDR3 DNA reads as TGTGCCAGCAGCTCTGTACGCGGGGGGCGTATGAGGGAGAACACTGAAGCTTTCTTT. Protein: CASSSVRGGRMRENTEAFF.